The 20 T cell receptor beta chains presented below share a single source sample, sequenced in a study of blood T cells in healthy people across ages. Using a J-beta primer mix together with a sample-barcoded 5' primer, a second PCR was run for about 6 to 11 cycles. TCRdb analysed the 5' RACE reads with MiXCR anew, one entry per CDR3 protein. The profile shows about 780,000 distinct CDR3 sequences, approximately 65% of them singletons. Sequencing was performed on blood. These TCRs come from a man aged 25 to 45 in good health.

The V call is TRBV20-1, the J call TRBJ2-4; 9 bases are shared with TRBD1. Trimming took 6 bases from V and 2 from J; bases not matched to a gene: 11. The CDR3 spans 16 residues. Germline V CDR1 and CDR2: DFQATT, SNEGSKA (reference sequence). The CDR3 here is CSAHRTGGASKNIQYF. CDR3 coding DNA: TGCAGTGCGCACCGCACAGGGGGCGCGTCCAAAAACATTCAGTACTTC.

The V call is TRBV28, the J call TRBJ2-6, with D uncertain. Germline V gene lookup returns CDR1 MDHEN and CDR2 SYDVKM. This CDR3 spans 16 amino acids. V lost 6 bases to trimming and J lost 0 bases, with 12 bases between them. The CDR3 sequence is CASRGFRRSGANVLTF. The CDR3 region has the DNA TGTGCCAGCAGGGGGTTCAGACGCTCTGGGGCCAACGTCCTGACTTTC.

This clonotype was detected a few times. The chain uses TRBV7-2 and TRBJ2-5, with no clear D. The length of the CDR3 is 15 residues. V lost 5 bases, J lost 2 bases, and 15 bases lay in between. Germline V gene data show CDR1 as SGHTA and CDR2 as FQGNSA. CDR3 amino acids: CASSPTTMWQETQYF. CDR3 DNA sequence: TGTGCCAGCAGCCCGACGACCATGTGGCAAGAGACCCAGTACTTC.

V is TRBV11-2 and J is TRBJ2-3; TRBD2 might be the D (6 bases). CDR1 and CDR2 (germline): SGHAT, FQNNGV. The CDR3 sequence is 18 residues long. V gave up 1 base and J gave up 0 bases, with 17 bases separating them. The CDR3 region has the DNA TGTGCCAGCAGCTTAGCTCTGGACACCGGGACTAGCACAGATACGCAGTATTTT. Residues: CASSLALDTGTSTDTQYF.

The chain recombines TRBV4-2 with TRBJ1-1; TRBD1 aligns across 7 bases. After removal of 7 bases from V and 5 bases from J, the junction contained 10 bases not matched to a gene. CDR1 is LGHNA and CDR2 is YNFKEQ in the germline V gene. CDR3 length: 14 residues. CDR3 nucleotides: TGTGCCAGCACGACAGGGAAGGATGGAACTGAAGCTTTCTTT. Translating gives CASTTGKDGTEAFF.

The V and J genes are TRBV6-2 or TRBV6-3 and TRBJ2-7, with a tentative D call TRBD2 (6 bases). CDR3 length: 18 residues. The V gene lost 0 bases and the J gene lost 1 base, with 19 bases spanning the gap. Germline lookup yields CDR1 MNHEY and CDR2 SVGEGT. For the CDR3, the DNA is TGTGCCAGCAGTTACTCCGGCGACACGGGGGACTGGTCCTACGAGCAGTACTTC. This sequence encodes CASSYSGDTGDWSYEQYF.

V usage is TRBV7-2 and J usage is TRBJ1-2, with 8 nucleotides matching TRBD1. The length of the CDR3 is 16 residues. V lost 5 bases and J lost 0; bases outside the gene matches: 8. Germline CDR1 reads SGHTA; CDR2 reads FQGNSA. The CDR3 spells CASSVDGQGSNYGYTF. Written as DNA, the CDR3 is TGTGCCAGCAGCGTAGACGGACAGGGTTCTAACTATGGCTACACCTTC.

This clonotype was seen many times. This rearrangement joins TRBV20-1 to TRBJ2-3, with 9 bases lining up with TRBD1. The CDR3 covers 15 residues. CDR1 and CDR2 from the germline V gene are DFQATT and SNEGSKA (reference sequence). Trimming removed 5 bases from V and 0 bases from J; junction bases left unmatched: 6. In DNA, the CDR3 is TGCAGTGCTGAGACAGGGGGTTCTAGCACAGATACGCAGTATTTT. Its translation is CSAETGGSSTDTQYF.

The chain carries TRBV20-1 and TRBJ2-5; TRBD1 might be the D (5 bases). The J call may be mistaken, given a closer DNA end match to TRBJ2-7. Germline V CDR1 and CDR2: DFQATT, SNEGSKA (reference sequence). This CDR3 has 14 amino acids. In DNA, the CDR3 is TGCAGTGCTAGGGGCTCCCCCCAGGGTGGCGAGCAGTACTTC. Translating it yields CSARGSPQGGEQYF.

J is TRBJ2-7 and V is TRBV7-2; D is unclear. Germline V gene lookup returns CDR1 SGHTA and CDR2 FQGNSA. Trimming shortened V by 2 bases and J by 0 bases, and 11 bases separated the two germline ends. This CDR3 region has 15 residues. The CDR3 sequence is CASSLNSRSSYEQYF. In DNA, the CDR3 is TGTGCCAGCAGCTTAAATTCACGTAGCTCCTACGAGCAGTACTTC.

The chain couples TRBV20-1 to TRBJ2-5; D unclear. The length of the CDR3 is 13 residues. In germline, CDR1 is DFQATT, CDR2 SNEGSKA (reference sequence). V was clipped by 1 base and J by 5 bases, with 11 bases between them. CDR3 in amino acids: CSARGIVGETQYF. Here the CDR3 DNA reads TGCAGTGCTAGAGGTATCGTCGGGGAGACCCAGTACTTC.

The rearrangement joins TRBV4-1 to TRBJ2-1; the match to TRBD1 covers 8 bases. This CDR3 is built from 16 residues. Per germline, CDR1 MGHRA and CDR2 YSYEKL. V trimming: 4 bases; J trimming: 2 bases; junction bases outside the gene matches: 7. CDR3 sequence: CASSPVSGGPYNEQFF. CDR3 sequence (DNA): TGCGCCAGCAGCCCAGTGTCAGGGGGCCCCTACAATGAGCAGTTCTTC.

The V and J genes are TRBV7-2 and TRBJ2-1; the D is unclear. With 6 bases removed from V and 10 bases from J, the gap between germline ends came to 13 bases. CDR3 size: 12 residues. Germline V gene lookup returns CDR1 SGHTA and CDR2 FQGNSA. The CDR3 nucleotides are TGTGCCAGCAGGTTCCTAGAGGCAGAGCAGTTCTTC. The encoded protein is CASRFLEAEQFF.

V gene TRBV20-1 combines with J gene TRBJ2-1; 7 nucleotides line up with TRBD2. Germline V gene lookup returns CDR1 DFQATT and CDR2 SNEGSKA (reference sequence). The CDR3 totals 14 residues. The trim removed 0 bases at V and 8 bases at J, leaving 7 bases unmatched. CDR3 coding DNA: TGCAGTGCTAGAGAGCGGGGGTATAGGGATGAGCAGTTCTTC. This codes for CSARERGYRDEQFF.

This chain connects TRBV5-6 to TRBJ2-1; D uncertain. V dropped 2 bases and J dropped 2 bases, with 8 bases sitting between them. The CDR3 loop spans 14 amino acids. Germline values: CDR1 SGHDT, CDR2 YYEEEE. The CDR3 loop reads CASSFRRAYNEQFF. CDR3 in DNA: TGTGCCAGCAGCTTTCGACGGGCCTACAATGAGCAGTTCTTC.

This clonotype was seen at least ten times. A much larger clone is a single base away; this may be a read error. V is TRBV4-3 and J is TRBJ2-6; TRBD1 might be the D (5 bases). Germline V gives CDR1 LGHNA, CDR2 YSLEER. V shed 2 bases and J shed 1 base, with 12 bases lying between them. This CDR3 is built from 17 residues. As DNA, the CDR3 is TGCGCCAGCAGCCAAAGGCAGGGCGGATCTGGGGCCAACGTCCTGACTTTC. Translated: CASSQRQGGSGANVLTF.

The chain links TRBV20-1 to TRBJ1-5; 7 bases are a match to TRBD1. The CDR3 totals 16 residues. Germline V gives CDR1 DFQATT, CDR2 SNEGSKA (reference sequence). The V and J ends lost 0 bases and 1 base, in that order; junction bases with no gene match: 6. CDR3 coding DNA: TGCAGTGCTAGAGATCTGGAGGGGGCAAGCAATCAGCCCCAGCATTTT. Amino acids: CSARDLEGASNQPQHF.

CDR3 sequence reads: CASSHLDRACEQYF. In DNA form, the CDR3 reads TGCGCCAGCAGCCACCTGGACAGAGCTTGCGAGCAGTACTTC. The chain carries TRBV5-1 and TRBJ2-7; possibly TRBD1 for D (6 bases). Trimming removed 4 bases from V and 6 bases from J, with 17 bases in between. In germline, CDR1 is SGHRS, CDR2 YFSETQ. The CDR3 loop spans 14 amino acids.

The chain couples TRBV12-3 or TRBV12-4 to TRBJ1-1; D is unresolved. V lost 7 bases and J lost 7, with 13 bases in between. CDR3 length equals 12 residues. In nucleotides, the CDR3 is TGTGCCAGCACCATAGACGGGAATGAAGCTTTCTTT. This gives the protein CASTIDGNEAFF.

This clonotype was detected once. This chain connects TRBV4-3 to TRBJ2-5; 7 bases match TRBD1. The J call may be in error: the DNA end matches TRBJ2-7 better. The CDR3 is made up of 15 amino acids. The germline CDR1 and CDR2 sequences are LGHNA and YSLEER. The CDR3 region is CASSVGAGTAYEQYF. CDR3 in DNA: TGCGCCAGCAGCGTTGGGGCCGGGACAGCCTACGAGCAGTACTTC.